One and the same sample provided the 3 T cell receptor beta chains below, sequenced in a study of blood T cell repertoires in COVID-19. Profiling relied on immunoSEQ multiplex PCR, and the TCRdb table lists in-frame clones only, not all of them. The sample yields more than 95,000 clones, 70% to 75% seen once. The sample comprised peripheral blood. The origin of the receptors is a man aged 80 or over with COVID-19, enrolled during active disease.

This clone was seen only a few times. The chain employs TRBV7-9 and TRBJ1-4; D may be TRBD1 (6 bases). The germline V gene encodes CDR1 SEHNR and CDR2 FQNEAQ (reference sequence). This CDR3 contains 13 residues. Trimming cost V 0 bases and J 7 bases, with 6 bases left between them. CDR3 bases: TGTGCCAGCAGCTTAGCAGGGGGTGAAAAACTGTTTTTT. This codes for CASSLAGGEKLFF.

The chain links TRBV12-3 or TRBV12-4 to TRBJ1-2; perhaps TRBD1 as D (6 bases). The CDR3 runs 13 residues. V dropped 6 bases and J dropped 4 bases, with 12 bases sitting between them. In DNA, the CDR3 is TGTGCCAGCAGCCTCAGGGGTAGCTATGGCTACACCTTC. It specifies CASSLRGSYGYTF.

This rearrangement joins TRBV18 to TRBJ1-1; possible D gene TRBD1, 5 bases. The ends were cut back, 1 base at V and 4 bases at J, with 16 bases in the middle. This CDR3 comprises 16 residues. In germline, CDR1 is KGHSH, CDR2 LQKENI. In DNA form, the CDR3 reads TGTGCCAGCTCACCACAAATTATAGGGGATGTCACTGAAGCTTTCTTT. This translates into CASSPQIIGDVTEAFF.